This entry lists 25 T cell receptor beta chains sequenced from one sample in a study of beta chain features in type 1 diabetes (dated by TCRdb to between 2017 and 2018). The library was generated by the immunoSEQ multiplex PCR assay. The High Capacity cDNA Reverse Transcription Kit was used to reverse transcribe all of the isolated RNA, meaning that expressed TCRB transcripts were what got sequenced. TCRdb limited this immuneACCESS table to in-frame rearrangements with V and J called. A share of clones is missing; checked studies link under half to unresolved V genes, and the rest is unexplained. For this sample the table gives around 250,000 clones, of which 27% were detected only once. Approximately 4% of the sample comes from the top ten. The sequenced material came from central memory CD4+ T cells from blood. These receptors all stem from a man aged 25 to 45 in good health.

The chain has TRBV7-2 and TRBJ2-2; 8 bases match TRBD2. Germline V gene lookup returns CDR1 SGHTA and CDR2 FQGNSA. The CDR3 is made up of 16 amino acids. Germline trimming cut 5 bases from V and 7 bases from J; bases unmatched to any gene: 12. The CDR3, as DNA: TGTGCCAGCAGCAATGGACTAGCATGGGAGGGCGGGGAGCTGTTTTTT. This codes for CASSNGLAWEGGELFF. Full variable domain (missing parts from reference TRBV7-2 and TRBJ2-2): GAGVSQSPSNKVTEKGKDVELRCDPISGHTALYWYRQSLGQGLEFLIYFQGNSAPDKSGLPSDRFSAERTGGSVSTLTIQRTQQEDSAVYLCASSNGLAWEGGELFFGEGSRLTVL.

This chain links TRBV6-5 with TRBJ2-5, with D possibly matching TRBD1 (6 bases). Germline V gene lookup returns CDR1 MNHEY and CDR2 SVGAGI. The CDR3 loop spans 13 amino acids. The ends were cut back, 5 bases at V and 5 bases at J, with 12 bases in the middle. The CDR3 is CASSRGTRETQYF. The CDR3 DNA reads TGTGCCAGCAGTCGAGGGACAAGGGAGACCCAGTACTTC.

This clone came up many times. The CDR3 reads CSARRGGEETQYF. Written as DNA, the CDR3 is TGCAGCGCCAGGCGCGGGGGGGAAGAGACCCAGTACTTC. This sequence joins TRBV29-1 and TRBJ2-5, with 9 bases identical to TRBD2. The trim removed 7 bases at V and 3 bases at J, leaving 6 bases unmatched. The CDR3 extends over 13 amino acids. Germline V CDR1 and CDR2: SQVTM, ANQGSEA.

This chain connects TRBV2 to TRBJ1-1; D gene ambiguous. From germline, CDR1 is SNHLY and CDR2 FYNNEI. Trimming shortened V by 7 bases and J by 4 bases, and 19 bases separated the two germline ends. This CDR3 contains 15 residues. The CDR3 coding sequence is TGTGCCAGCAATACCCCGAGAGGGTCGGTCACTGAAGCTTTCTTT. Protein product: CASNTPRGSVTEAFF.

The chain carries TRBV30 and TRBJ2-7; either TRBD1 or TRBD2 may supply D (5 bases each). CDR1 is GTSNPN and CDR2 is SVGIG in the germline V gene (reference sequence). Trimming removed 5 bases from V and 7 bases from J, with 24 bases in between. The CDR3 runs 15 residues. The CDR3 is CAWVGDGQQWREQYF. In nucleotides, the CDR3 is TGTGCCTGGGTGGGGGACGGCCAACAGTGGAGGGAGCAGTACTTC.

This clone was counted only a few times. The J gene is TRBJ2-1, the V gene TRBV2; D uncertain. The CDR3 spans 14 residues. Germline loops: CDR1 SNHLY, CDR2 FYNNEI. V was cut by 4 bases and J by 5 bases, with 12 bases left in between. The CDR3 coding sequence is TGTGCCAGCAGTGTGGCCTTCCGGCACAATGAGCAGTTCTTC. Residues: CASSVAFRHNEQFF.

This chain links TRBV5-6 with TRBJ2-3, with a weak D call TRBD1 (5 bases). Trimming took 4 bases from V and 6 from J, leaving 18 bases between them. Germline CDR1 SGHDT, CDR2 YYEEEE. The CDR3 runs to 15 residues. The CDR3 region is CASSPRTRASDTQYF. As DNA, the CDR3 is TGTGCCAGCAGCCCACGGACAAGGGCCTCGGATACGCAGTATTTT. The full variable domain, in which reference TRBV5-6 and TRBJ2-3 provide the parts outside the CDR3, is DAGVTQSPTHLIKTRGQQVTLRCSPKSGHDTVSWYQQALGQGPQFIFQYYEEEERQRGNFPDRFSGHQFPNYSSELNVNALLLGDSALYLCASSPRTRASDTQYFGPGTRLTVL.

The genes are TRBV5-6 and TRBJ2-4, with TRBD2 matching over 7 bases. From germline, CDR1 is SGHDT and CDR2 YYEEEE. The ends lost 3 bases at V and 11 bases at J; junction bases unmatched: 11. This CDR3 is 14 amino acids long. The CDR3 sequence: CASSWGGEGTLQYF. The CDR3, as DNA: TGTGCCAGCAGCTGGGGCGGGGAGGGTACCCTTCAGTACTTC. Combining the CDR3 with reference TRBV5-6 and TRBJ2-4 gives the whole variable domain DAGVTQSPTHLIKTRGQQVTLRCSPKSGHDTVSWYQQALGQGPQFIFQYYEEEERQRGNFPDRFSGHQFPNYSSELNVNALLLGDSALYLCASSWGGEGTLQYFGAGTRLSVL.

This clone occurred a few times. The chain uses TRBV2 and TRBJ2-3, with TRBD2 matching over 11 bases. The CDR3 covers 15 residues. The V and J ends lost 6 bases and 3 bases, in that order; junction bases with no gene match: 5. Germline CDR1 is SNHLY and CDR2 is FYNNEI. CDR3 coding DNA: TGTGCCAGCAGGGCTAGCGGGGGGCCTACAGATACGCAGTATTTT. It is translated as CASRASGGPTDTQYF.

The chain carries TRBV7-2 and TRBJ2-7; D gene uncertain. The CDR3 is made up of 14 amino acids. The V end was cut by 5 bases, the J end by 0 bases, with 11 bases between. The germline gives CDR1 SGHTA, CDR2 FQGNSA. In DNA, the CDR3 is TGTGCCAGCAGCCCCAGACACCACTCCTACGAGCAGTACTTC. It specifies CASSPRHHSYEQYF.

This clone was observed a handful of times. V usage is TRBV7-9 and J usage is TRBJ2-7, with D unresolved. Germline V gene lookup returns CDR1 SEHNR and CDR2 FQNEAQ (reference sequence). The V end lost 2 bases, the J end lost 3 bases, and 11 bases lay between the germline ends. This CDR3 comprises 14 residues. In nucleotides, the CDR3 is TGTGCCAGCAGCTTACCCACTGCCCGCTACGAGCAGTACTTC. Translated: CASSLPTARYEQYF.

The sample holds a few counts of this clone. The chain joins TRBV9 to TRBJ2-2, with a tentative D call TRBD1 (5 bases). CDR1 is SGDLS and CDR2 is YYNGEE in the germline V gene. The CDR3 is made up of 13 amino acids. Trimming removed 3 bases at V and 6 bases at J, with 9 bases between. The CDR3 protein is CASSASGPGELFF. In nucleotides, the CDR3 is TGTGCCAGCAGCGCCTCAGGGCCCGGGGAGCTGTTTTTT. The variable domain in full, with the rest retrieved from reference TRBV9 and TRBJ2-2, is DSGVTQTPKHLITATGQRVTLRCSPRSGDLSVYWYQQSLDQGLQFLIQYYNGEERAKGNILERFSAQQFPDLHSELNLSSLELGDSALYFCASSASGPGELFFGEGSRLTVL.

This clone was observed at least ten times. This chain links TRBV29-1 with TRBJ2-5, with D tentatively TRBD1 or TRBD2 (5 bases each). This CDR3 comprises 12 residues. Germline CDR1 and CDR2: SQVTM and ANQGSEA. Trimming took off 3 bases at V and 7 bases at J, with 12 bases between the two ends. DNA of the CDR3: TGCAGCGTTGACAGGGATGGGGGGACCCAGTACTTC. The encoded protein is CSVDRDGGTQYF.

The chain links TRBV7-2 to TRBJ2-2; D gene uncertain. CDR3 length equals 14 residues. V shed 7 bases and J shed 2 bases, with 11 bases lying between them. Germline V gives CDR1 SGHTA, CDR2 FQGNSA. CDR3 nucleotides: TGTGCCAGCACCGGACGGAGAAACACCGGGGAGCTGTTTTTT. Protein: CASTGRRNTGELFF.

The chain joins TRBV25-1 to TRBJ2-5, with 7 bases aligning to TRBD2. The CDR3 extends over 15 amino acids. Per the germline V gene, CDR1 is MGHDK and CDR2 is SYGVNS. V dropped 3 bases and J dropped 1; count of bases not matched to a gene: 5. The CDR3 region is CASSDLAELQETQYF. The DNA for the CDR3 is TGTGCCAGCAGTGATCTAGCGGAGCTCCAAGAGACCCAGTACTTC.

There are a few counts of this clone. The rearrangement uses TRBV5-1 and TRBJ2-3; D is possibly TRBD1 (6 bases). Trimming shortened V by 5 bases and J by 2 bases, and 12 bases separated the two germline ends. This CDR3 has 14 residues. Germline-derived CDR1 and CDR2 are SGHRS and YFSETQ. The CDR3, as DNA: TGCGCCAGCAGTGGACAGTTGCTCACAGATACGCAGTATTTT. Translating gives CASSGQLLTDTQYF.

This clone was picked up a small number of times. The genes are TRBV5-6 and TRBJ2-5; the D is unclear. CDR1 is SGHDT, CDR2 YYEEEE, per germline. The V end lost 4 bases, the J end lost 1 base, and 2 bases lay between the germline ends. The CDR3 totals 11 residues. The chain's CDR3 is CASSIQETQYF. CDR3 coding DNA: TGTGCCAGCAGCATCCAAGAGACCCAGTACTTC.

The chain links TRBV5-6 to TRBJ2-4; tentative D call: TRBD2 (5 bases). The CDR3 has 14 residues. Germline V CDR1 and CDR2: SGHDT, YYEEEE. Trimming took off 2 bases at V and 6 bases at J, with 12 bases between the two ends. In DNA form, the CDR3 reads TGTGCCAGCAGCTTACCCGGACTGGGAAACATTCAGTACTTC. This gives the protein CASSLPGLGNIQYF.

This clone was counted a few times. The J gene is TRBJ1-3, the V gene TRBV18; no firm D call. This CDR3 contains 16 residues. The germline V gene has CDR1 KGHSH and CDR2 LQKENI. Trimming shortened V by 6 bases and J by 0 bases, and 15 bases separated the two germline ends. The CDR3 here is CASSTSRVGSGNTIYF. The CDR3 DNA is TGTGCCAGCTCCACCTCCAGAGTGGGCTCTGGAAACACCATATATTTT.

The rearrangement uses TRBV13 and TRBJ2-1, with 9 nucleotides matching TRBD2. CDR3 length: 18 amino acids. Germline CDR1 is PRHDT and CDR2 is FYEKMQ (reference sequence). V trimming: 5 bases; J trimming: 7 bases; junction bases outside the gene matches: 18. The CDR3 is CASSPVRGGGRATNEQFF. The CDR3 bases are TGTGCCAGCAGCCCAGTCAGAGGGGGCGGGAGGGCCACGAATGAGCAGTTCTTC.

This clone has more than one count but fewer than ten. Other DNA sequences in the same sample also yield this CDR3. The chain links TRBV10-3 to TRBJ2-7; no clear D gene. This CDR3 region has 12 residues. V gave up 4 bases and J gave up 4 bases, with 8 bases separating them. The germline CDR1 and CDR2 sequences are ENHRY and SYGVKD. For the CDR3, the DNA is TGTGCCATCAGTGTAGGAAGATACGAGCAGTACTTC. Residues: CAISVGRYEQYF.

This clone came up many times. The CDR3 region is CASSIDGSYNEQFF. The CDR3 nucleotides are TGTGCCAGTAGTATAGATGGCTCCTACAATGAGCAGTTCTTC. This rearrangement joins TRBV19 to TRBJ2-1; the D is unclear. The germline gives CDR1 LNHDA, CDR2 SQIVND (reference sequence). The CDR3 sequence is 14 residues long. Trimming left V 0 bases short and J 0 bases short, with 3 bases between.

The chain carries TRBV7-2 and TRBJ2-5; 9 bases are shared with TRBD2. Trimming at V came to 5 bases and at J to 5 bases, leaving 9 bases not matched to a gene. CDR1 is SGHTA, CDR2 FQGNSA, per germline. The CDR3 has 15 residues. This CDR3 is CASSKTSGLTETQYF. The CDR3 nucleotides read TGTGCCAGCAGCAAAACTAGCGGGCTGACGGAGACCCAGTACTTC.

This chain uses TRBV7-2 with TRBJ1-1; D is unclear. The CDR3 runs to 14 residues. Germline CDR1 is SGHTA and CDR2 is FQGNSA. V was pared by 1 base and J by 2 bases, with 8 bases between. The CDR3 nucleotides read TGTGCCAGCAGCTTAGTAGGGATAAACACTGAAGCTTTCTTT. Translating it yields CASSLVGINTEAFF.

The rearrangement joins TRBV7-2 to TRBJ2-7; TRBD1 or TRBD2 may be the D gene (6 bases each). The CDR3 is 15 residues long. Trimming took 1 base from V and 0 from J, leaving 10 bases between them. In germline, CDR1 is SGHTA, CDR2 FQGNSA. CDR3 sequence reads: CASSLVGGLSYEQYF. The CDR3 coding sequence is TGTGCCAGCAGCTTAGTCGGGGGCCTCTCCTACGAGCAGTACTTC.